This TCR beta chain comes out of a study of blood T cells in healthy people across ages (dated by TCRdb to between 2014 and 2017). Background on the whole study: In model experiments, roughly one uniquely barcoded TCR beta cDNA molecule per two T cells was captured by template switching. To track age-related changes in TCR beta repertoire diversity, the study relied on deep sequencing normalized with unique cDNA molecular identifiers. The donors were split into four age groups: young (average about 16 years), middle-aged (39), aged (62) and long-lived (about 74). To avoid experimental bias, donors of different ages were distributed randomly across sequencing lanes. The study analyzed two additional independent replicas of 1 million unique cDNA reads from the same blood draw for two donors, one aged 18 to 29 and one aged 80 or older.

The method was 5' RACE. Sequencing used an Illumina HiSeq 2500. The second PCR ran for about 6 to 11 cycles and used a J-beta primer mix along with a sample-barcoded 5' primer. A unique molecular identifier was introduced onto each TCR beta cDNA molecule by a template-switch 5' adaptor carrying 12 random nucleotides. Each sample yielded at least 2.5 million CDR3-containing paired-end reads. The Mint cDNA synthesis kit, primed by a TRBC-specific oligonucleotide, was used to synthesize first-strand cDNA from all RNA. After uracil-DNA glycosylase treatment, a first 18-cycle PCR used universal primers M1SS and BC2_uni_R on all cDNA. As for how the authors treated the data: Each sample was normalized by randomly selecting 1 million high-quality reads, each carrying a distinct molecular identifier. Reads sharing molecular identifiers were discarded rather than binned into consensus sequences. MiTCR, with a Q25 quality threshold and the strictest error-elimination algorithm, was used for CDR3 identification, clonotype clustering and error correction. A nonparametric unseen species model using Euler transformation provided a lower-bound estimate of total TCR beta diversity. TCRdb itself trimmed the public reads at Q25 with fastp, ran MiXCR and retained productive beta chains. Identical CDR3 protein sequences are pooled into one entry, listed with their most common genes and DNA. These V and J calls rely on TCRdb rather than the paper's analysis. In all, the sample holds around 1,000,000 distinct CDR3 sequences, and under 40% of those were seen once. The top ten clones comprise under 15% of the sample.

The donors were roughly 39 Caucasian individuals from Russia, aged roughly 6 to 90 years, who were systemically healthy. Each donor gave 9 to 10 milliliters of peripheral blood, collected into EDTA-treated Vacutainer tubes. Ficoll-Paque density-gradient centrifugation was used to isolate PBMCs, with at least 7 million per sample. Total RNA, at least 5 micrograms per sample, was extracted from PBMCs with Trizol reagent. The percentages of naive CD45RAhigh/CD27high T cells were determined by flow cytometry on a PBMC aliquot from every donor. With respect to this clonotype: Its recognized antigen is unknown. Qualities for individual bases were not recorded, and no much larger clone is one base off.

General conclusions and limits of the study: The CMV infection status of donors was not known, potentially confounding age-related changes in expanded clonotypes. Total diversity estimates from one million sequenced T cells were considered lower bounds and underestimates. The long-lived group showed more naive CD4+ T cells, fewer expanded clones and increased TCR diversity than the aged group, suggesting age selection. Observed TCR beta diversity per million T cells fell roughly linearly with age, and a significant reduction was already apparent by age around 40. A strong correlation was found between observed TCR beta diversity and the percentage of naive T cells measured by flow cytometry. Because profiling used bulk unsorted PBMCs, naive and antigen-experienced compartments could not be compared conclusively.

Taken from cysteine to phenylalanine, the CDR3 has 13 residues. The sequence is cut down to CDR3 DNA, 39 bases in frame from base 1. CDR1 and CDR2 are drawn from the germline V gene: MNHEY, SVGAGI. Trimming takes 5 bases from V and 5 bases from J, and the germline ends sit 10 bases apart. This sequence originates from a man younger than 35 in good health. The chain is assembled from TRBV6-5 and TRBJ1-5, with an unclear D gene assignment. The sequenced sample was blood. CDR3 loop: CASSETGHQPQHF. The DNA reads TGTGCCAGCAGTGAGACGGGTCATCAGCCCCAGCATTTT.